One and the same sample provided the 5 T cell receptor beta chains below, sequenced in a study of PD-1 blockade in classical Hodgkin lymphoma. Time point: cycle 4 day 1 (C4D1), after five to seven weeks of nivolumab. Every patient relapsed after autologous stem cell transplantation, and brentuximab vedotin exposure varied. Sequencing was performed with immunoSEQ multiplex PCR; in TCRdb, only in-frame clones are kept and a portion is missing. The sample includes under 40,000 clones, over 70% of them seen just once. The sample in question was peripheral blood mononuclear cells (PBMCs), obtained before the fourth cycle of nivolumab. The source is a human donor with classical Hodgkin lymphoma.

This chain connects TRBV6-5 to TRBJ2-7; 9 bases agree with TRBD2. The CDR3 is made up of 14 amino acids. The V and J ends lost 2 bases and 3 bases, in that order; junction bases with no gene match: 2. The germline CDR1 and CDR2 sequences are MNHEY and SVGAGI. The CDR3 spells CASSYGTSFYEQYF. CDR3 sequence (DNA): TGTGCCAGCAGTTACGGGACTAGCTTCTACGAGCAGTACTTC.

The gene calls are TRBV4-3 and TRBJ2-1; D remains unclear. The CDR3 contains 15 residues. V lost 0 bases, J lost 4 bases, and 10 bases lay in between. Germline V CDR1 and CDR2: LGHNA, YSLEER. Here the CDR3 reads CASSQERQNYNEQFF. The CDR3 coding sequence is TGCGCCAGCAGCCAAGAAAGGCAGAATTACAATGAGCAGTTCTTC.

This clone was counted once. V is TRBV7-9 and J is TRBJ2-1; 12 bases match TRBD2. CDR1 is SEHNR and CDR2 is FQNEAQ in the germline V gene (reference sequence). V was clipped by 6 bases and J by 7 bases; unmatched bases: 7. The CDR3 sequence is 15 residues long. CDR3 amino acids: CASSLTSGGKNEQFF. The CDR3 DNA reads as TGTGCCAGCAGTCTTACTAGCGGGGGGAAGAATGAGCAGTTCTTC.

The genes are TRBV28 and TRBJ1-2, with D possibly matching TRBD1 (6 bases). The CDR3 length is 15 residues. Trimming removed 1 base from V and 7 bases from J, with 16 bases in between. Germline loops: CDR1 MDHEN, CDR2 SYDVKM. The CDR3 here is CASSLYSGARGGYTF. The CDR3 DNA is TGTGCCAGCAGTTTATACTCAGGGGCGCGGGGTGGCTACACCTTC.

V usage is TRBV19 and J usage is TRBJ2-7; weak D call: TRBD1 (6 bases). CDR1 is LNHDA, CDR2 SQIVND, per germline (reference sequence). Trimming took off 6 bases at V and 4 bases at J, with 19 bases between the two ends. CDR3 length equals 15 residues. The CDR3 protein is CASSPKTRGFYEQYF. The CDR3 DNA follows: TGTGCCAGTAGCCCGAAGACCAGGGGCTTTTACGAGCAGTACTTC.